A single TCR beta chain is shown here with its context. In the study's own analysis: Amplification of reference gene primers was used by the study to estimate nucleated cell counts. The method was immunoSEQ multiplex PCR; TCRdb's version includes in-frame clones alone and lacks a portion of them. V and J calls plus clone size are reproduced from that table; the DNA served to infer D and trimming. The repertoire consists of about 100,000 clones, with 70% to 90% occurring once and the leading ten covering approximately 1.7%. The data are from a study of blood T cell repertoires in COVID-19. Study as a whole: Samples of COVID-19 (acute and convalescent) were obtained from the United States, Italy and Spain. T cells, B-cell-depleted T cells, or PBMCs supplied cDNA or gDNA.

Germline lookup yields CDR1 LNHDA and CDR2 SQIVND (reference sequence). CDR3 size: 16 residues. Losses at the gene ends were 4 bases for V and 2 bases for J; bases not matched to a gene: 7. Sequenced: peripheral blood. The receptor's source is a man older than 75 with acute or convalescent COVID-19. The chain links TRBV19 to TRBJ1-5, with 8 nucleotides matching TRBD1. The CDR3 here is CASSTGTGLGNQPQHF. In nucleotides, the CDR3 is TGTGCCAGTAGTACCGGGACAGGCTTGGGCAATCAGCCCCAGCATTTT.